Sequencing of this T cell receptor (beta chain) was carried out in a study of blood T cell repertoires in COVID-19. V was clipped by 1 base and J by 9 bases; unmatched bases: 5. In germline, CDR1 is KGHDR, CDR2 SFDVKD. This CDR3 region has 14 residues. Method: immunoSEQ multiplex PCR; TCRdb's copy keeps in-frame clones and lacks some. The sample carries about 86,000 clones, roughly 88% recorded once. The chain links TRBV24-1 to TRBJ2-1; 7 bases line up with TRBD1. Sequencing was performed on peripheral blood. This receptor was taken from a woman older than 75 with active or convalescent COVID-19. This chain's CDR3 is CATSDFTGAGEQFF. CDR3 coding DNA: TGTGCCACCAGTGATTTCACAGGGGCCGGTGAGCAGTTCTTC.